This T cell receptor (beta chain) was sequenced for a study of T cells expressing NK-cell markers (dated by TCRdb to the early 2020s). Context from the whole study: Fewer than ten donors provided sorted CD3+CD56+NKG2C+, CD3+CD56+NKG2C- and CD3+CD56-NKG2C+ T-cell subsets, whose TCR beta-chain repertoires were profiled. Among the eight sequenced donors, seven were HCMV-seropositive and one was HCMV-seronegative. All eight donors whose samples were sequenced were randomly selected healthy volunteers, three of them men and five women. Sequencing of the libraries produced 2 x 150 bp reads on Illumina HiSeq 2000/2500, MiSeq or NextSeq.

Points the paper makes about the study in general: Those dominant clonotypes were again the most abundant among CD3+CD56-NKG2C+ cells in a handful of donors, at roughly 25-65%. Whether the expanded NKG2C-expressing T cell clones were specific for HCMV antigens was left unclear. In six or seven donors, the dominant CD3+CD56+NKG2C+ clonotypes ranked among the top 10 CD8+ clonotypes, making up 1.0-7.0% of CD8+ T cells.

Of note for this clonotype: The target of this receptor is not known.

TCRdb names Illumina HiSeq 2000 as the instrument used. TCR beta cDNA libraries were made by 5'RACE template switching that added a universal primer site and unique molecular identifiers. Synthesis of cDNA was primed from the TCR beta constant segment and was followed by two consecutive PCR amplification steps. Concerning the study's data processing: MIGEC was used to demultiplex reads and group reads by UMI, and MiTCR was used to assemble and quantify clonotypes. To exclude erroneous sequences, only TCR cDNA sequences supported by at least two reads were retained. The tcR package was used for downstream repertoire analysis, and clonotypes were matched across fractions by CDR3 nucleotide sequence plus V segment. VDJmatch was used to annotate antigen specificity against VDJdb, with one amino acid substitution in CDR3 allowed. With the reads reprocessed by TCRdb, a single entry stands for each CDR3 protein sequence and no DNA is reported. TCRdb, not the original authors, processed these V and J calls. In this sample's table one finds 250,000 to 300,000 distinct CDR3 sequences. The top ten hold around 4% of the sample.

CDR1 and CDR2 (SQVTM, ANQGSEA) derive from the germline V gene. The CDR3 has 11 amino acids, counting the end cysteine and phenylalanine. DNA is not recorded here. HCMV serostatus was determined by detecting HCMV-specific IgG in serum with a commercial ELISA kit. Peripheral blood mononuclear cells were isolated from blood by Ficoll density gradient centrifugation. The chain links TRBV29-1 with TRBJ1-1; TCRdb gives TRBD1 as the D gene, but with no DNA this cannot be confirmed. The sequence derives from a woman between 18 and 70 years old in good health. The specimen sequenced was blood T cells: a sorted CD56 or NKG2C T cell subset, CD4+ or CD8+ T cells, or bulk PBMC T cells (not recorded which). CDR3 reads: CSVMGAAEAFF.